The text below deals with one T cell receptor (beta chain). The antigen remains undetermined. The data originate from a study of shared clonotypes between healthy human individuals. Study context: Researchers assigned three CD4 naive, three CD4 memory, two CD8 naive and one CD8 memory plate to each donor. Study-wide results and limits: Estimated richness was generally greater in naive than memory subsets. An expected dependence of interdonor clonotype sharing on sequencing depth was noted.

Measured with immunoSEQ multiplex PCR; TCRdb has only the in-frame clones, and not every one. The table shows approximately 2.5 million clones, with 80% to 95% occurring only once. The CDR3 length is 13 residues. The V end was cut by 3 bases, the J end by 6 bases, with 11 bases between. Germline CDR1 is SGHNT and CDR2 is YENEEA. This chain uses TRBV11-3 with TRBJ1-1; TRBD1 is a possible D gene (6 bases). The sequencing input was naive CD4+ T cells from PBMCs. Subset meaning: CD45RA+ positively selected. This clonotype originated in a man between 18 and 35 years old in good health. Some clones in this sample may be carry-over from other donors' samples. The DNA for the CDR3 is TGTGCCAGCAGCTTGACAGGTAGCGCTGAAGCTTTCTTT. Translated, it gives CASSLTGSAEAFF.